What follows are 27 T cell receptor beta chains derived from one specimen sequenced in a study of blood T cell repertoires in COVID-19. TCRdb's copy holds only in-frame clones and misses some; the assay was immunoSEQ multiplex PCR. The table includes around 260,000 clones, under 85% detected once. Specimen: peripheral blood. These receptors came from a human donor with COVID-19, enrolled during active disease. The donor label of this sample is uncertain.

This clone was found a few times. This sample also contains other DNA sequences that code for the same CDR3. This sequence joins TRBV11-3 and TRBJ2-5, with TRBD2 identical over 7 bases. The CDR3 runs to 13 residues. J was trimmed by 5 bases and V by 3 bases; bases with no gene match: 3. Germline assignment: CDR1 SGHNT and CDR2 YENEEA. The CDR3 nucleotides are TGTGCCAGCAGCTTTTCGGGGGGTGAGACCCAGTACTTC. Translation gives CASSFSGGETQYF.

The chain couples TRBV11-2 to TRBJ1-1; D not certain. The CDR3 runs 14 residues. Germline lookup yields CDR1 SGHAT and CDR2 FQNNGV. Trimming cost V 3 bases and J 1 base, with 9 bases left between them. CDR3 bases: TGTGCCAGCAGCTTGGGCAGAGCGAACACTGAAGCTTTCTTT. It specifies CASSLGRANTEAFF.

The rearrangement uses TRBV6-5 and TRBJ1-5; 8 nucleotides align to TRBD1. This CDR3 region has 15 residues. Trimming took 8 bases from V and 6 from J; bases not matched to a gene: 12. Per germline, CDR1 MNHEY and CDR2 SVGAGI. The CDR3 sequence: CASSDREGGGQPQHF. For the CDR3, the DNA is TGTGCCAGCTCGGACAGGGAGGGAGGGGGTCAGCCCCAGCATTTT.

The CDR3 here is CASSRDSSGRPQHF. The CDR3 coding sequence is TGTGCCAGCAGTAGGGACTCCTCGGGTCGGCCCCAGCATTTT. The chain recombines TRBV28 with TRBJ1-5; a possible D gene is TRBD1 (5 bases). The ends were cut back, 5 bases at V and 9 bases at J, with 17 bases in the middle. The CDR3 covers 14 residues. Germline-derived CDR1 and CDR2 are MDHEN and SYDVKM.

The chain's CDR3 is CASSTRQGQAFF. DNA of the CDR3: TGTGCCAGTAGTACCCGACAGGGGCAAGCTTTCTTT. This rearrangement joins TRBV19 to TRBJ1-1; 8 nucleotides line up with TRBD1. Per germline, CDR1 LNHDA and CDR2 SQIVND (reference sequence). The junction had 4 bases not matched to a gene; V was cut back by 4 bases and J by 9 bases. This CDR3 contains 12 residues.

This clone was found a few times. The V call is TRBV27, the J call TRBJ2-2; 10 positions agree with TRBD1. Germline V gives CDR1 MNHEY, CDR2 SMNVEV (reference sequence). There are 15 residues in the CDR3. V was clipped by 6 bases and J by 7 bases; unmatched bases: 8. The CDR3 DNA reads as TGTGCCAGCAGACTCCGGGACAGGGGAGACGGGGAGCTGTTTTTT. Protein: CASRLRDRGDGELFF.

The DNA of the CDR3 is TGCAGCGCGGACAGGCACAACACTGAAGCTTTCTTT. Residues: CSADRHNTEAFF. J is TRBJ1-1 and V is TRBV29-1; 7 bases line up with TRBD1. The V gene's germline CDR1 is SQVTM and CDR2 ANQGSEA. V was pared by 7 bases and J by 2 bases, with 4 bases of the junction left unmatched. The CDR3 totals 12 residues.

This clone was found once. The chain recombines TRBV7-9 with TRBJ2-1; perhaps TRBD1 as D (7 bases). CDR3 length equals 13 residues. V was pared by 6 bases and J by 6 bases, with 12 bases between. CDR1 and CDR2 from the germline V gene are SEHNR and FQNEAQ (reference sequence). CDR3 coding DNA: TGTGCCAGCAGGGAGGGGGCGGGCAATGAGCAGTTCTTC. Its translation is CASREGAGNEQFF.

This chain uses TRBV3-1 (or the pseudogene TRBV3-2) with TRBJ2-7; no firm D call. The CDR3 contains 14 residues. Germline V gene data show CDR1 as LGHDT and CDR2 as YNNKEL (reference sequence). V was clipped by 4 bases and J by 5 bases, with 15 bases between them. This chain's CDR3 is CASSLSGAIDEQYF. Here the CDR3 DNA reads TGTGCCAGCAGCCTCTCCGGTGCCATAGACGAGCAGTACTTC.

The chain has TRBV30 and TRBJ2-6, with D possibly being TRBD2 (5 bases). Trimming removed 5 bases from V and 4 bases from J, with 9 bases in between. CDR1 GTSNPN and CDR2 SVGIG come from the germline V gene (reference sequence). The CDR3 sequence is 13 residues long. In nucleotides, the CDR3 is TGTGCCTGGGGGGAGCAGGGGGCCAACGTCCTGACTTTC. Protein sequence: CAWGEQGANVLTF.

V usage is TRBV19 and J usage is TRBJ1-1, with D possibly TRBD1 on 6 matching bases. Looked up from germline, CDR1 is LNHDA and CDR2 is SQIVND (reference sequence). The CDR3 is made up of 12 amino acids. V was pared by 6 bases and J by 4 bases, with 9 bases between. The CDR3: CASSSGVTEAFF. The CDR3 DNA is TGTGCCAGTAGCTCAGGGGTCACTGAAGCTTTCTTT. The variable domain in full, with the rest retrieved from reference TRBV19 and TRBJ1-1, is DGGITQSPKYLFRKEGQNVTLSCEQNLNHDAMYWYRQDPGQGLRLIYYSQIVNDFQKGDIAEGYSVSREKKESFPLTVTSAQKNPTAFYLCASSSGVTEAFFGQGTRLTVV.

Of note for this clone: Other DNA sequences in the same sample also yield this CDR3. The V gene is TRBV20-1, the J gene TRBJ1-1; D uncertain. V was trimmed by 3 bases and J by 6 bases, leaving 8 bases between them. Germline lookup yields CDR1 DFQATT and CDR2 SNEGSKA (reference sequence). The CDR3 contains 11 residues. CDR3 region: CSARGGPEAFF. The CDR3 bases are TGCAGTGCTAGGGGAGGGCCTGAAGCTTTCTTT.

The J gene is TRBJ2-2, the V gene TRBV28; tentatively, D is TRBD1 (5 bases). Deletions cut 7 bases from V and 3 bases from J, with 12 bases between. Germline-derived CDR1 and CDR2 are MDHEN and SYDVKM. The CDR3 sequence is 14 residues long. Here the CDR3 reads CASIHPTDTGELFF. As DNA, the CDR3 is TGTGCCAGCATTCACCCGACAGACACCGGGGAGCTGTTTTTT.

The chain has TRBV28 and TRBJ1-1, with 8 bases aligning to TRBD1. CDR1 is MDHEN, CDR2 SYDVKM, per germline. The J segment lost 1 base and the V segment lost 2 bases, leaving 3 bases of the junction unmatched. The CDR3 sequence is 15 residues long. Here the CDR3 reads CASSLAGTGNTEAFF. CDR3 sequence (DNA): TGTGCCAGCAGTTTAGCCGGGACAGGGAACACTGAAGCTTTCTTT.

This chain uses TRBV9 with TRBJ2-7; D possibly corresponds to TRBD2 (5 bases). CDR3 length: 14 amino acids. V shed 2 bases and J shed 4 bases, with 13 bases lying between them. Germline assignment: CDR1 SGDLS and CDR2 YYNGEE. CDR3 coding DNA: TGTGCCAGCAGCGTTCAAACGGACTGGTACGAGCAGTACTTC. This sequence encodes CASSVQTDWYEQYF.

The V gene is TRBV5-6, the J gene TRBJ1-4; 7 nucleotides align to TRBD1. The V gene's germline CDR1 is SGHDT and CDR2 YYEEEE. Unmatched junction bases numbered 7, after V lost 1 base and J lost 1 base. The CDR3 consists of 17 residues. CDR3 bases: TGTGCCAGCAGCTTGTTGAGGGGGCGGTTAACTAATGAAAAACTGTTTTTT. Translation gives CASSLLRGRLTNEKLFF.

J is TRBJ2-3 and V is TRBV24-1; TRBD2 agrees at 10 bases. V was clipped by 10 bases and J by 2 bases; unmatched bases: 11. The CDR3 sequence is 16 residues long. Per the germline V gene, CDR1 is KGHDR and CDR2 is SFDVKD. CDR3 sequence (DNA): TGTGCCACTTCGTCGACCGGGACTAGCGTCACAGATACGCAGTATTTT. Translating gives CATSSTGTSVTDTQYF.

The gene calls are TRBV30 and TRBJ1-4; unclear D gene. The V end lost 2 bases, the J end lost 8 bases, and 12 bases lay between the germline ends. CDR1 is GTSNPN, CDR2 SVGIG, per germline (reference sequence). The CDR3 runs to 13 residues. The CDR3 here is CAWSPPGREKLFF. The CDR3 nucleotides read TGTGCCTGGAGTCCACCGGGTCGGGAAAAACTGTTTTTT.

CDR3 sequence: CASSQDVRDQRADTQYF. For the CDR3, the DNA is TGTGCCAGCAGCCAAGATGTGCGGGATCAGCGGGCAGATACGCAGTATTTT. The chain employs TRBV3-1 (or the pseudogene TRBV3-2) and TRBJ2-3; maybe TRBD2 (6 bases). The CDR3 contains 17 residues. The ends were cut back, 0 bases at V and 4 bases at J, with 17 bases in the middle. Per germline, CDR1 LGHDT and CDR2 YNNKEL (reference sequence).

This chain connects TRBV9 to TRBJ1-3; D gene uncertain. This CDR3 comprises 14 residues. CDR1 is SGDLS, CDR2 YYNGEE, per germline. Trimming left V 3 bases short and J 0 bases short, with 7 bases between. The CDR3: CASSAKLSGNTIYF. The CDR3 bases are TGTGCCAGCAGCGCAAAACTCTCTGGAAACACCATATATTTT. Variable domain in full (rest from reference TRBV9 and TRBJ1-3): DSGVTQTPKHLITATGQRVTLRCSPRSGDLSVYWYQQSLDQGLQFLIQYYNGEERAKGNILERFSAQQFPDLHSELNLSSLELGDSALYFCASSAKLSGNTIYFGEGSWLTVV.

This clone has a single count. The chain combines TRBV7-8 with TRBJ2-3, with TRBD2 matching 10 bases. Per germline, CDR1 SGHVS and CDR2 FQNEAQ. This CDR3 is 16 amino acids long. With 3 bases clipped from V and 1 base from J, the junction kept 4 bases outside the gene matches. CDR3: CASSFSSGRRTDTQYF. The CDR3 region has the DNA TGTGCCAGCAGCTTTTCTAGCGGGAGACGCACAGATACGCAGTATTTT.

This clone showed up just once. The rearrangement joins TRBV6-5 to TRBJ2-7; D is possibly TRBD2 (6 bases). The CDR3 consists of 13 residues. V was trimmed by 11 bases and J by 4 bases, leaving 18 bases between them. CDR1 and CDR2 from the germline V gene are MNHEY and SVGAGI. CDR3 region: CALGGAGLYEQYF. The CDR3, as DNA: TGTGCCCTCGGGGGAGCGGGCCTTTACGAGCAGTACTTC.

The chain couples TRBV5-5 to TRBJ1-2; tentative D call: TRBD1 (5 bases). V dropped 0 bases and J dropped 0 bases, with 12 bases sitting between them. The CDR3 is 16 residues long. In germline, CDR1 is SGHKS, CDR2 YYEKEE (reference sequence). The CDR3 sequence is CASSLAGRRANYGYTF. CDR3 DNA sequence: TGTGCCAGCAGCTTGGCAGGGCGTAGAGCTAACTATGGCTACACCTTC.

J is TRBJ1-1 and V is TRBV28; D uncertain. Trimming cost V 5 bases and J 4 bases, with 14 bases left between them. There are 14 residues in the CDR3. Germline assignment: CDR1 MDHEN and CDR2 SYDVKM. The CDR3 here is CASSRPGEVTEAFF. CDR3 bases: TGTGCCAGCAGTCGACCCGGGGAGGTCACTGAAGCTTTCTTT.

The chain joins TRBV11-2 to TRBJ2-1; 10 bases match TRBD2. Germline CDR1 reads SGHAT; CDR2 reads FQNNGV. V shed 0 bases and J 6 bases; nucleotides not matched to a gene: 5. This CDR3 has 16 amino acids. CDR3 coding DNA: TGTGCCAGCAGCTTAGATGGAGCGGGGGGGGTCAATGAGCAGTTCTTC. This encodes CASSLDGAGGVNEQFF.

The chain recombines TRBV6-6 with TRBJ2-5, with D perhaps being TRBD1 or TRBD2 (5 bases each). CDR3 length: 13 residues. Germline assignment: CDR1 MNHNY and CDR2 SVGAGI (reference sequence). V was pared by 5 bases and J by 1 base, with 8 bases between. The CDR3 DNA follows: TGTGCCAGCAGTCGAGGGGCCCAAGAGACCCAGTACTTC. Encoded protein: CASSRGAQETQYF.

V and J are TRBV25-1 and TRBJ2-1; TRBD2 matches at 9 bases. The germline CDR1 and CDR2 sequences are MGHDK and SYGVNS. The J segment lost 7 bases and the V segment lost 5 bases, leaving 3 bases of the junction unmatched. This CDR3 region has 13 residues. CDR3 residues: CASSLAGTNEQFF. The CDR3 bases are TGTGCCAGCAGTCTAGCGGGAACGAATGAGCAGTTCTTC.